A single sample is the source of the 5 T cell receptor beta chains below, sequenced in a study of T cells in Graves' hyperthyroidism and ophthalmopathy. RNA transcripts gave rise to amplified TCR beta CDR3 regions. TCR CDR3 underwent first-round RT-PCR with the HTBI primer set. TCRdb passed the multiplex PCR reads through MiXCR, listing each CDR3 protein once. The sample includes about 360,000 distinct CDR3 sequences, about 13% of them seen just once. Sequencing was carried out using blood. The receptors originated from a young man with Graves' hyperthyroidism that later progressed to Graves' ophthalmopathy.

The sample holds one count of this clonotype. The V and J genes are TRBV12-3 or TRBV12-4 and TRBJ1-1; D remains unclear. V was pared by 6 bases and J by 4 bases, with 15 bases between. This CDR3 has 14 amino acids. The CDR3 is CASRSPDRPTEAFF. Here the CDR3 DNA reads TGTGCCAGCAGATCTCCTGACCGGCCCACTGAAGCTTTCTTT.

As concerns this clonotype: This may be a read error, as it is one base from a much larger clone. No conserved phenylalanine or tryptophan ends this CDR3, so it is likely a read error. The chain recombines TRBV2 with TRBJ2-1, with 7 bases lining up with TRBD2. The CDR3 is 12 residues long. Germline-derived CDR1 and CDR2 are SNHLY and FYNNEI. Trimming at V came to 6 bases and at J to 8 bases, leaving 4 bases not matched to a gene. CDR3 DNA sequence: TGTGCCAGCAGGGGCCTAGCGGATGAGCAGTTCCTC. It specifies CASRGLADEQFL.

At least ten counts were recorded for this clonotype. The rearrangement uses TRBV29-1 and TRBJ1-4; 8 bases match TRBD1. This CDR3 is 13 amino acids long. With 7 bases clipped from V and 7 bases from J, the junction kept 8 bases outside the gene matches. The germline V gene encodes CDR1 SQVTM and CDR2 ANQGSEA. As DNA, the CDR3 is TGCAGCGCGTGTCAGGGGGCTGGTGAAAAACTGTTTTTT. Translated: CSACQGAGEKLFF.

This clonotype was recorded at least ten times. This chain links TRBV3-1 with TRBJ1-1; no firm D call. Trimming stripped 4 bases from V and 1 base from J, with 4 bases between. The CDR3 runs 12 residues. Germline V gene lookup returns CDR1 LGHDT and CDR2 YNNKEL (reference sequence). CDR3 sequence: CASSPTNTEAFF. The CDR3 DNA reads TGTGCCAGCAGCCCGACGAACACTGAAGCTTTCTTT.

This sequence joins TRBV29-1 and TRBJ2-7, with TRBD2 matching 8 bases. Germline lookup yields CDR1 SQVTM and CDR2 ANQGSEA. The length of the CDR3 is 12 residues. V gave up 4 bases and J gave up 7 bases; unmatched junction bases: 6. For the CDR3, the DNA is TGCAGCGTTGCCGGGGGGGGCCGGGAGCAGTACTTC. As protein: CSVAGGGREQYF.